These 2 T cell receptor beta chains share one sample of origin, sequenced in a study of blood T cell repertoires in COVID-19. Using immunoSEQ multiplex PCR, the repertoire was profiled, and TCRdb retains in-frame clones only, with some absent. The sample shows approximately 240,000 clones, 70% to 90% of them seen only once. Sequenced sample: peripheral blood. The source of these receptors is a woman aged 18 to 35 who had recovered from COVID-19.

This rearrangement joins TRBV4-3 to TRBJ1-3; D uncertain. The V gene lost 0 bases and the J gene lost 0 bases, with 21 bases spanning the gap. Germline loops: CDR1 LGHNA, CDR2 YSLEER. The CDR3 spans 20 residues. The CDR3 region has the DNA TGCGCCAGCAGCCAAGATCTTGCCGGGTTGAGTGGAATCTCTGGAAACACCATATATTTT. It translates to CASSQDLAGLSGISGNTIYF.

This rearrangement joins TRBV15 to TRBJ1-5; D perhaps matches TRBD1 (6 bases). The germline CDR1 and CDR2 sequences are LNHNV and YYDKDF (reference sequence). Trimming took off 5 bases at V and 5 bases at J, with 16 bases between the two ends. This CDR3 has 15 amino acids. The CDR3 sequence: CATSPTRGGYQPQHF. CDR3 DNA sequence: TGTGCCACCAGCCCGACCAGGGGCGGCTATCAGCCCCAGCATTTT.